Given below is one TCR beta chain in context. Its matching antigen is unknown. This specimen belongs to a study of T cell repertoires in cytomegalovirus infection. Broader study findings: Clonotypes of TCR beta that were HLA-C-restricted and CMV-specific dominated the ex vivo response.

TCRdb analysed the reads with MiXCR anew, one entry per CDR3 protein. The data contain some 700,000 distinct CDR3 sequences, roughly 33% of them singletons. The CDR3 covers 15 residues. Germline CDR1 is SGHRS and CDR2 is YFSETQ. Trimming stripped 0 bases from V and 4 bases from J, with 12 bases between. The sample consisted of cultured PBMCs, taken from culture after CMV antigen stimulation. The clonotype was recovered from a human donor in good health (CMV status not recorded). Some clones in this sample may be carry-over from other donors' samples. The chain joins TRBV5-1 to TRBJ2-3; D tentatively reads TRBD1 or TRBD2 (6 bases each). The CDR3 nucleotides read TGCGCCAGCAGCTTGGAGGGGGGCAGGGCAGATACGCAGTATTTT. The encoded protein is CASSLEGGRADTQYF.